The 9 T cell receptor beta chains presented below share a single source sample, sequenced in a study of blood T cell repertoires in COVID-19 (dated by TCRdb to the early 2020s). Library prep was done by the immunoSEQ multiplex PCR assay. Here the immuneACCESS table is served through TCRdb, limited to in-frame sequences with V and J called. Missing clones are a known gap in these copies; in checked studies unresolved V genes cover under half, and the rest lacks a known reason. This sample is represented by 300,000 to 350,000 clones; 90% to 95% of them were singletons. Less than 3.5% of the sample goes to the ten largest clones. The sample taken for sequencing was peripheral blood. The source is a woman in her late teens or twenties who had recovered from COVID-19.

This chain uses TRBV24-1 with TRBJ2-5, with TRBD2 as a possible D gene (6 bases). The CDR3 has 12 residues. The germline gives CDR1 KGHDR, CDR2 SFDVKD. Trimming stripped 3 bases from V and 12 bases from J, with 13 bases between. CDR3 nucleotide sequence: TGTGCCACCAGTGATGCCGCGGGAAGAAAGTACTTC. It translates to CATSDAAGRKYF.

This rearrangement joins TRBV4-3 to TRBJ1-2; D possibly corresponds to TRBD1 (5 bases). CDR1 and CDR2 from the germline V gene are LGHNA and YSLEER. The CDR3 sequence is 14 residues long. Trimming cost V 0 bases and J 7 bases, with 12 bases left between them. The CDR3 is CASSQDVGESGYTF. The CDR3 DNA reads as TGCGCCAGCAGCCAAGATGTAGGGGAAAGTGGCTACACCTTC.

CDR3 nucleotides: TGTGCCAGTAGTATATCGCGGGGCCACTATGGCTACACCTTC. It is translated as CASSISRGHYGYTF. V and J are TRBV19 and TRBJ1-2, with D tentatively TRBD1 (5 bases). Trimming left V 2 bases short and J 3 bases short, with 10 bases between. Per the germline V gene, CDR1 is LNHDA and CDR2 is SQIVND (reference sequence). The CDR3 covers 14 residues. Full variable domain (outside the CDR3, taken from reference TRBV19 and TRBJ1-2): DGGITQSPKYLFRKEGQNVTLSCEQNLNHDAMYWYRQDPGQGLRLIYYSQIVNDFQKGDIAEGYSVSREKKESFPLTVTSAQKNPTAFYLCASSISRGHYGYTFGSGTRLTVV.

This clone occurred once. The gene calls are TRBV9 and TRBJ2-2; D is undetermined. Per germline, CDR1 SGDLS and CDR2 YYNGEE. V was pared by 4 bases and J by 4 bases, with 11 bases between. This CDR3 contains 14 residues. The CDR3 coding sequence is TGTGCCAGCAGCCTTGCAGGTGGCACCGGGGAGCTGTTTTTT. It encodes CASSLAGGTGELFF.

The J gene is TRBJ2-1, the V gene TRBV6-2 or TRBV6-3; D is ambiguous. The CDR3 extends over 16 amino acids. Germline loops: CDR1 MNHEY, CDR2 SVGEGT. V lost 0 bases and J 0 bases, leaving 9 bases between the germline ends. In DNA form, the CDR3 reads TGTGCCAGCAGTTACTCGGCCAGAAACTCCTACAATGAGCAGTTCTTC. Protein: CASSYSARNSYNEQFF.

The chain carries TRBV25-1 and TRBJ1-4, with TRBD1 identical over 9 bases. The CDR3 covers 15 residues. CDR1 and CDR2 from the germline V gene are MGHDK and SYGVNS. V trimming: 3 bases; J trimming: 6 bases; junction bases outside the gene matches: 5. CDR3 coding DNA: TGTGCCAGCAGTGATTTCGGACAGGGGCATGAAAAACTGTTTTTT. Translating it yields CASSDFGQGHEKLFF.

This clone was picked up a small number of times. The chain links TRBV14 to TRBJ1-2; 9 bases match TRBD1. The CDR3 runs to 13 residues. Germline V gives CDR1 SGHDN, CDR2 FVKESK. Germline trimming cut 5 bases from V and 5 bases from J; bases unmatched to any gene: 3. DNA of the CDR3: TGTGCCAGCAGCACAGGGGGCAAGTATGGCTACACCTTC. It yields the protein CASSTGGKYGYTF.

The CDR3 nucleotides read TGCGCCAGCAGCCAAGAGACAGGGAGCACGCAGTATTTT. Protein product: CASSQETGSTQYF. The chain combines TRBV4-3 with TRBJ2-3; 7 bases agree with TRBD1. Germline CDR1 is LGHNA and CDR2 is YSLEER. The length of the CDR3 is 13 residues. V shed 0 bases and J 9 bases; nucleotides not matched to a gene: 3.

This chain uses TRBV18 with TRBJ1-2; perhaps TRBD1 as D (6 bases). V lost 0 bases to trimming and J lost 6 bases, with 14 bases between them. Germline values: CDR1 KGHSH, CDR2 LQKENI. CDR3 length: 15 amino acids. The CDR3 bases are TGTGCCAGCTCACCACCAGGCAGGGGCATTCATGGCTACACCTTC. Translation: CASSPPGRGIHGYTF.